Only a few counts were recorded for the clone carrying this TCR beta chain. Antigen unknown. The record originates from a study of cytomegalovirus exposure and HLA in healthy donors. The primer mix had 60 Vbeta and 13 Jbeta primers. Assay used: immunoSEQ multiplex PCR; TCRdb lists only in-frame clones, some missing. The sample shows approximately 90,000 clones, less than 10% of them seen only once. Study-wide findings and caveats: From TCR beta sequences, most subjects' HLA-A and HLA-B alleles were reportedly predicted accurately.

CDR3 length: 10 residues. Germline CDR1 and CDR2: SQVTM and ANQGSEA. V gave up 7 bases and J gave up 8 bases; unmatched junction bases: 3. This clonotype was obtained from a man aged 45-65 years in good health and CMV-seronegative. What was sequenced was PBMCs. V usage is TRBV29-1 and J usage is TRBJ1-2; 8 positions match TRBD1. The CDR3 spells CSAGQGGYTF. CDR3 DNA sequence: TGCAGCGCTGGACAGGGCGGCTACACCTTC.